The rows below give T cell receptor beta chains drawn from one sample of a study of T cells after yellow fever vaccination. TCRdb reanalysed the 5' RACE reads using MiXCR and keeps one entry per CDR3 protein. The repertoire has about 300,000 distinct CDR3 sequences, less than 9.5% of them found once; the top ten carry 3% to 3.5%. The sample here was CD4+ T cells sorted from PBMCs, taken 5 days after the yellow fever booster vaccination. The receptors were gathered from a man in his late teens or twenties who received the YFV17D yellow fever vaccine. Both conserved end residues are part of each CDR3. D genes are given only for firm matches. The size entry is marked missing in some rows and otherwise reads once, few, many or a size class.

j_gene | v_gene | d_gene | abundance | CDR3nt | CDR3aa
TRBJ1-5 | TRBV20-1 | . | . | TGCAGTGCTAGGAGGGGGGTCGGGCGGAGCAATCAGCCCCAGCATTTT | CSARRGVGRSNQPQHF
TRBJ2-5 | TRBV27 | . | many | TGTGCCAGCAGCCTTAGCGAGACCCAAGAGACCCAGTACTTC | CASSLSETQETQYF
TRBJ1-2 | TRBV6-5 | TRBD1 | few | TGTGCCAGCAGTTACTCGATTTCTGCGGGACAGAGCAACTATGGCTACACCTTC | CASSYSISAGQSNYGYTF
TRBJ1-1 | TRBV12-3/TRBV12-4 | . | . | TGTGCCAGCAGTTTATTGGGCATAGAAGCTTTCTTT | CASSLLGIEAFF
TRBJ1-1 | TRBV12-3/TRBV12-4 | TRBD1 | . | TGTGCCAGCAGACCAGATACCTGGACAGGGGACACTGAAGCTTTCTTT | CASRPDTWTGDTEAFF
TRBJ2-1 | TRBV3-1 | TRBD2 | few | TGTGCCAGCAGCCCTCGTCCCGGGGGGAGTTCCTACAATGAGCAGTTCTTC | CASSPRPGGSSYNEQFF
TRBJ2-3 | TRBV3-1 | . | few | TGTGCCAGCAGCCAATTAGCAGATACGCAGTATTTT | CASSQLADTQYF
TRBJ2-5 | TRBV6-1 | TRBD2 | few | TGTGCCAGCAGTGCTAACCGGGGAGGGCAAGAGACCCAGTACTTC | CASSANRGGQETQYF
TRBJ1-6 | TRBV5-6 | . | few | TGTGCCAGCAGCTTGGCTGGGAGGGTTAATTCACCCCTCCACTTT | CASSLAGRVNSPLHF
TRBJ1-1 | TRBV5-6 | TRBD1 | . | TGTGCCAGCAGCCCACAGGGGGCGAGGATGAACACTGAAGCTTTCTTT | CASSPQGARMNTEAFF
TRBJ2-3 | TRBV20-1 | . | many | TGCAGTGCTCGCACAGATACGCAGTATTTT | CSARTDTQYF
TRBJ1-1 | TRBV7-2 | . | . | TGTGCCAGCAGCTTAGAGGTTAGCACTGAAGCTTTCTTT | CASSLEVSTEAFF
TRBJ1-1 | TRBV12-3/TRBV12-4 | . | few | TGTGCCAGCGACTCAGCCAACACTGAAGCTTTCTTT | CASDSANTEAFF